These T cell receptor beta chains were read from a single sample in a study of T cell repertoires in cytomegalovirus infection. TCRdb itself ran the reads through MiXCR, one entry per CDR3 protein. This table holds around 450,000 distinct CDR3 sequences, approximately 31% found once. The sequencing sample was made of PBMCs. All receptors derive from a human donor in good health (CMV status not recorded). Some clones in this sample may be carry-over from other donors' samples. CDR3s include the opening cysteine and the closing phenylalanine or tryptophan. The order of the fields is D gene, J gene, CDR3 length, V gene, clone size, CDR3 protein, CDR3 DNA. The D gene is left open where the match is weak. Size is omitted from some rows. Given values are once, few, many or a class for expanded clones.

>TRBD1|TRBJ1-4|14|TRBV6-5|many
CASAKDRSNEKLFF
TGTGCCAGCGCCAAGGACAGGTCGAATGAAAAACTGTTTTTT
>.|TRBJ1-3|13|TRBV12-3/TRBV12-4|.
CASSSGFGNTIYF
TGTGCCAGCAGTTCGGGCTTCGGAAACACCATATATTTT
>TRBD2|TRBJ2-4|17|TRBV4-3|.
CASSQDSGGTGGNIQYF
TGCGCCAGCAGCCAAGATTCCGGCGGGACGGGAGGGAACATTCAGTACTTC
>.|TRBJ2-2|17|TRBV20-1|.
CSAYGGQGGPDTGELFF
TGCAGTGCATATGGCGGCCAGGGGGGGCCGGACACCGGGGAGCTGTTTTTT
>.|TRBJ1-3|14|TRBV12-3/TRBV12-4|few
CASSPGAGGNTIYF
TGTGCCAGCAGTCCCGGGGCAGGCGGAAACACCATATATTTT
>.|TRBJ1-2|14|TRBV20-1|.
CSASPSLGGYGYTF
TGCAGTGCTAGCCCTTCCCTCGGGGGCTATGGCTACACCTTC
>.|TRBJ2-5|13|TRBV29-1|.
CSATPGAVETQYF
TGCAGCGCCACCCCCGGAGCGGTGGAGACCCAGTACTTC
>TRBD1|TRBJ2-6|19|TRBV6-6|.
CASSYPVPGQGTGANVLTF
TGTGCCAGCAGTTACCCAGTCCCGGGACAGGGGACCGGGGCCAACGTCCTGACTTTC
>TRBD1|TRBJ2-1|15|TRBV7-6|many
CASSIDRVPYNEQFF
TGTGCCAGCAGCATAGACAGGGTCCCCTACAATGAGCAGTTCTTC
>.|TRBJ2-7|13|TRBV7-2|few
CATGGGQPYEQYF
TGTGCTACTGGCGGGGGCCAACCCTACGAGCAGTACTTC
>TRBD2|TRBJ2-3|14|TRBV6-2/TRBV6-3|.
CASSGGLHTDTQYF
TGTGCCAGCTCGGGGGGACTTCACACAGATACGCAGTATTTT
>.|TRBJ2-7|16|TRBV7-2|many
CASSLAFGFLAYEQYF
TGTGCCAGCAGCTTAGCGTTCGGGTTTCTAGCCTACGAGCAGTACTTC
>.|TRBJ1-5|15|TRBV4-1|.
CASSQEWRGNQPQHF
TGCGCCAGCAGCCAAGAGTGGAGGGGCAATCAGCCCCAGCATTTT
>.|TRBJ2-2|13|TRBV29-1|.
CSVGHRVPGELFF
TGCAGCGTTGGACACAGGGTACCCGGGGAGCTGTTTTTT
>.|TRBJ1-1|12|TRBV29-1|.
CSVLGQNTEAFF
TGCAGCGTACTAGGACAGAACACTGAAGCTTTCTTT
>.|TRBJ2-3|17|TRBV12-3/TRBV12-4|.
CASSLVGRGRSGDTQYF
TGTGCCAGCAGTCTGGTAGGGCGGGGGCGGAGTGGAGATACGCAGTATTTT
>.|TRBJ1-5|15|TRBV7-8|many
CASSLVQGPNQPQHF
TGTGCCAGCAGCTTAGTACAGGGACCCAATCAGCCCCAGCATTTT
>.|TRBJ1-3|13|TRBV28|many
CASSSGVGNTIYF
TGTGCCAGCAGTTCAGGGGTTGGAAACACCATATATTTT
>.|TRBJ2-7|18|TRBV5-1|few
CASSLMSTGGDELYEQYF
TGCGCCAGCAGCTTGATGTCAACTGGGGGCGACGAACTCTACGAGCAGTACTTC
>TRBD2|TRBJ2-1|15|TRBV6-1|few
CASSEAGRGGREQFF
TGTGCCAGCAGTGAAGCAGGGCGGGGGGGCCGAGAGCAGTTCTTC
>.|TRBJ2-3|16|TRBV7-2|many
CASSSDLNLSTDTQYF
TGTGCCAGCAGCTCTGACTTGAATCTCTCAACAGATACGCAGTATTTT
>TRBD2|TRBJ2-7|13|TRBV5-6|many
CASSLGTISEQYF
TGTGCCAGCAGCCTCGGGACTATCTCCGAGCAGTACTTC
>TRBD1|TRBJ2-7|19|TRBV5-1|few
CASSMADFPGQESSYEQYF
TGCGCCAGCAGCATGGCGGATTTTCCGGGACAGGAGAGCTCCTACGAGCAGTACTTC
>.|TRBJ1-2|14|TRBV10-2|.
CAISPDVVFYGYTF
TGCGCCATCAGTCCTGACGTGGTGTTCTATGGCTACACCTTC
>.|TRBJ1-2|13|TRBV2|.
CASRGGGAGGYTF
TGTGCCAGCAGGGGTGGGGGGGCAGGGGGCTACACCTTC
>.|TRBJ1-5|17|TRBV27|.
CASSFFGQGKGNQPQHF
.
>.|TRBJ2-3|12|TRBV20-1|few
CSARGAGGTQYF
TGCAGTGCTAGAGGGGCTGGGGGTACGCAGTATTTT
>TRBD2|TRBJ2-1|16|TRBV6-5|few
CANKRLAGDLYNEQFF
TGTGCCAACAAAAGACTAGCGGGGGACCTCTACAATGAGCAGTTCTTC
>TRBD1|TRBJ1-2|12|TRBV19|.
CGSNRGTYGYTF
TGTGGCAGTAACAGGGGAACCTATGGCTACACCTTC
>.|TRBJ1-5|17|TRBV12-3/TRBV12-4|few
CASRVMGSLDSNQPQHF
TGTGCCAGCAGGGTTATGGGGTCATTAGATAGTAATCAGCCCCAGCATTTT
>TRBD2|TRBJ2-3|17|TRBV7-8|many
CASSFSRTSGVLDTQYF
TGTGCCAGCAGCTTCAGCAGGACTAGCGGGGTACTAGATACGCAGTATTTT
>TRBD2|TRBJ2-1|15|TRBV6-1|few
CASSKTRGGPNEQFF
TGTGCCAGCAGTAAGACCCGGGGAGGGCCCAATGAGCAGTTCTTC
>TRBD1|TRBJ2-5|16|TRBV6-6|.
CASSRGPGTVAETQYF
TGTGCCAGCAGTAGGGGGCCCGGGACAGTCGCGGAGACCCAGTACTTC
>.|TRBJ2-6|18|TRBV5-1|few
CASTDQATGYSGANVLTF
TGCGCCAGCACCGATCAGGCGACCGGGTACTCTGGGGCCAACGTCCTGACTTTC
>.|TRBJ2-7|14|TRBV14|many
CASSLGQGTYEQYF
TGTGCCAGCAGCTTAGGGCAGGGCACCTACGAGCAGTACTTC
>TRBD2|TRBJ2-5|16|TRBV7-9|.
CASSQGLAGPGETQYF
TGTGCCAGCAGCCAAGGACTAGCGGGGCCGGGAGAGACCCAGTACTTC
>.|TRBJ1-2|11|TRBV20-1|.
CSAKDIYGYTF
TGCAGTGCCAAAGACATCTATGGCTACACCTTC
>.|TRBJ2-7|13|TRBV14|.
CASSYQIHYEQYF
TGTGCCAGCAGCTACCAAATCCACTACGAGCAGTACTTC
>.|TRBJ1-5|15|TRBV23-1|few
CANQSGRNLNQPQHF
TGCGCCAACCAGTCAGGTCGTAACCTCAATCAGCCCCAGCATTTT
>.|TRBJ1-4|15|TRBV7-9|.
CASSQPQGRDEKLFF
TGTGCCAGCAGCCAACCACAGGGTCGCGATGAAAAACTGTTTTTT
>TRBD2|TRBJ2-5|15|TRBV2|.
CASITSGGGQETQYF
TGTGCCAGCATAACTAGCGGGGGGGGTCAAGAGACCCAGTACTTC
>.|TRBJ1-2|13|TRBV7-2|few
CSSSTRGYDGYTF
TGTTCCAGCAGCACAAGGGGGTATGATGGCTACACCTTC
>.|TRBJ1-4|13|TRBV2|few
CAGQWATNEKLFF
TGTGCCGGACAGTGGGCAACTAATGAAAAACTGTTTTTT
>.|TRBJ2-1|16|TRBV19|few
CASSFVYRNSYNEQFF
TGTGCCAGTAGTTTCGTCTACAGGAACTCCTACAATGAGCAGTTCTTC
>.|TRBJ1-1|13|TRBV7-3|.
CASRSGQNTEAFF
TGTGCCAGCAGGTCCGGACAGAACACTGAAGCTTTCTTT
>.|TRBJ2-2|16|TRBV7-9|.
CASITGPLANTGELFF
TGTGCCAGCATCACGGGGCCACTCGCGAACACCGGGGAGCTGTTTTTT
>TRBD2|TRBJ2-3|18|TRBV6-5|.
CASSPHGGGGGETDTQYF
TGTGCCAGCAGTCCCCACGGGGGTGGCGGGGGGGAGACAGATACGCAGTATTTT
>.|TRBJ2-7|13|TRBV19|.
CASSIRYTYEQYF
TGTGCCAGTAGTATTAGGTACACCTACGAGCAGTACTTC
>TRBD2|TRBJ2-7|14|TRBV15|few
CATSPDTGGYEQYF
TGTGCCACCAGCCCGGACACGGGGGGCTACGAGCAGTACTTC
>.|TRBJ2-5|15|TRBV7-8|many
CASSRGRGTQETQYF
TGTGCCAGCAGCAGGGGACGAGGGACTCAAGAGACCCAGTACTTC
>TRBD2|TRBJ2-1|13|TRBV11-2|.
CATRTSDYNEQFF
TGTGCCACCCGGACTAGCGATTACAATGAGCAGTTCTTC
>TRBD1|TRBJ2-7|15|TRBV5-6|.
CASSLEGTGIYEQYF
TGTGCCAGCAGCTTGGAGGGGACAGGGATCTACGAGCAGTACTTC
>TRBD2|TRBJ2-3|16|TRBV5-4|.
CASSSGGTSGTDTQYF
TGTGCCAGCAGCTCTGGAGGGACTAGCGGCACAGATACGCAGTATTTT
>.|TRBJ1-2|15|TRBV6-5|once
CASSYSQQGFYGYTF
TGTGCCAGCAGTTACTCGCAACAGGGCTTCTATGGCTACACCTTC
>.|TRBJ2-1|13|TRBV7-2|many
CASSSVPSNEQFF
TGTGCCAGCAGCTCCGTGCCCTCTAATGAGCAGTTCTTC